The T cell receptor beta chain described here comes from a study of chemoradiotherapy in HPV16-positive cancers. Study outcomes and limitations: Non-HPV-specific T cells did not expand in tumors during treatment, whereas candidate HPV-specific clones and E7-related motifs did.

The CDR3 length is 15 residues. Germline-derived CDR1 and CDR2 are MNHEY and SMNVEV (reference sequence). V shed 5 bases and J 7 bases; nucleotides not matched to a gene: 10. Using immunoSEQ multiplex PCR, the repertoire was profiled, and TCRdb retains in-frame clones only, with some absent. The table shows about 32,000 clones, with nearly 90% occurring only once. On this clone: What it binds is unknown.

Samples were taken several times over chemoradiotherapy. The clonotype originates from a human donor with HPV-associated anogenital cancer. This rearrangement joins TRBV27 to TRBJ2-7; the match to TRBD1 covers 11 bases. Sequencing was performed on blood, taken from a patient who underwent chemoradiotherapy. This CDR3 reads CASSTRDRGVSEQYF. The CDR3 nucleotides read TGTGCCAGCAGTACACGGGACAGGGGGGTATCAGAGCAGTACTTC.